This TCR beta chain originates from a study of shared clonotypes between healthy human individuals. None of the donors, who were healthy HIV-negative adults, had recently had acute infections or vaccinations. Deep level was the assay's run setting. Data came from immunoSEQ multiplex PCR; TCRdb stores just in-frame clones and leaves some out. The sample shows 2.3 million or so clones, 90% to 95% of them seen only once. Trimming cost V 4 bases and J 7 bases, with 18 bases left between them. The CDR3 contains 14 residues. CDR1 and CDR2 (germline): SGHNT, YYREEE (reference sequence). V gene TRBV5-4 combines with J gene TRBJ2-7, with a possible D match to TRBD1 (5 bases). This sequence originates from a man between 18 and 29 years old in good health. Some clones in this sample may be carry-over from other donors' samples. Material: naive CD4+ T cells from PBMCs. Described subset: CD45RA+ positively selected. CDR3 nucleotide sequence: TGTGCCAGCAGCCGGATGGGGTCGGCAGGGGAGCAGTACTTC. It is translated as CASSRMGSAGEQYF.